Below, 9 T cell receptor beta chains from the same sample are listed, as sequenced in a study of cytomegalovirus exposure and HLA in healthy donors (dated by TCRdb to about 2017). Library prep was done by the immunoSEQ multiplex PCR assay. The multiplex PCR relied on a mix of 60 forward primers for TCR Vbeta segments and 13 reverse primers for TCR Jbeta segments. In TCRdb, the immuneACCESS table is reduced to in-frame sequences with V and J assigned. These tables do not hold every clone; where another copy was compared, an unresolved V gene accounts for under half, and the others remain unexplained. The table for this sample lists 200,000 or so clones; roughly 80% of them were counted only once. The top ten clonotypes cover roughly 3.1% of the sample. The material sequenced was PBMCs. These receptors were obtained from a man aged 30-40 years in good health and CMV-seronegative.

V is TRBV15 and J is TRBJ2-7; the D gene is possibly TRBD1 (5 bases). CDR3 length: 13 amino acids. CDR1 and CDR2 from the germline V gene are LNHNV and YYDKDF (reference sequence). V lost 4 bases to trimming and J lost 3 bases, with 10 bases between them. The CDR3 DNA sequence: TGTGCCACCAGCAACTCCCAGGGCTACGAGCAGTACTTC. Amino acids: CATSNSQGYEQYF.

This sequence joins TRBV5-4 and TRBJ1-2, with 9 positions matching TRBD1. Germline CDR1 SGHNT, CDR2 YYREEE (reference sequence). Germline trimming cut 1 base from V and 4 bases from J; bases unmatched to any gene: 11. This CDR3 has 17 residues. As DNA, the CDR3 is TGTGCCAGCAGCTTGAAGACAGGGGGGCGGCTTGGCTATGGCTACACCTTC. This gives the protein CASSLKTGGRLGYGYTF.

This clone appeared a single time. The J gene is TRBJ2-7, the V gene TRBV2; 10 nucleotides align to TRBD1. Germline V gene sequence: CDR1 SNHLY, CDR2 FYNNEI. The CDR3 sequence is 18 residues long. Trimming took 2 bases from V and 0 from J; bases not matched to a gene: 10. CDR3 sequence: CASSEHGLTGGLSYEQYF. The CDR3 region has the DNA TGTGCCAGCAGTGAACACGGACTGACAGGGGGCCTCTCCTACGAGCAGTACTTC.

In DNA form, the CDR3 reads TGTGCCAGCAGTTTGAGTAGCGGGGGCACAGATACGCAGTATTTT. It yields the protein CASSLSSGGTDTQYF. The chain combines TRBV28 with TRBJ2-3; 8 positions match TRBD2. Per germline, CDR1 MDHEN and CDR2 SYDVKM. After removal of 3 bases from V and 1 base from J, the junction contained 3 bases not matched to a gene. The length of the CDR3 is 15 residues. The whole variable domain, filled in from reference TRBV28 and TRBJ2-3, reads DVKVTQSSRYLVKRTGEKVFLECVQDMDHENMFWYRQDPGLGLRLIYFSYDVKMKEKGDIPEGYSVSREKKERFSLILESASTNQTSMYLCASSLSSGGTDTQYFGPGTRLTVL.

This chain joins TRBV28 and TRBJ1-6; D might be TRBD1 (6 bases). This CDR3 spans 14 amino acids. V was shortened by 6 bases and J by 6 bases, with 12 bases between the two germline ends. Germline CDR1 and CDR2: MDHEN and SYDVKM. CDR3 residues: CASRGQGRNSPLHF. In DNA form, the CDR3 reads TGTGCCAGCAGGGGGCAGGGGCGTAATTCACCCCTCCACTTT.

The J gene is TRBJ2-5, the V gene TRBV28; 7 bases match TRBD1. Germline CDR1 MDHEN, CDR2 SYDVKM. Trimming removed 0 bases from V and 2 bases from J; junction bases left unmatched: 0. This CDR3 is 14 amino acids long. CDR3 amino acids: CASSLWTGQETQYF. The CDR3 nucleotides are TGTGCCAGCAGTTTATGGACAGGGCAAGAGACCCAGTACTTC.

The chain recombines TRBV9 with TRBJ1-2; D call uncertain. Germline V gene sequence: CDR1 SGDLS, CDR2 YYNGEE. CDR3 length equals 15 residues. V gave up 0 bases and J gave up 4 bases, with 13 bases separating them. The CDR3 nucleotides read TGTGCCAGCAGCGTAGATGGTGGAGGCCCCTATGGCTACACCTTC. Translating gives CASSVDGGGPYGYTF.

The CDR3 DNA follows: TGTGCCAGCAGCCCGAACGCACAGAGCTACGAGCAGTACTTC. Translated: CASSPNAQSYEQYF. V is TRBV13 and J is TRBJ2-7; D unclear. Germline V lookup: CDR1 PRHDT, CDR2 FYEKMQ (reference sequence). Deletions cut 5 bases from V and 3 bases from J, with 14 bases between. This CDR3 comprises 14 residues.

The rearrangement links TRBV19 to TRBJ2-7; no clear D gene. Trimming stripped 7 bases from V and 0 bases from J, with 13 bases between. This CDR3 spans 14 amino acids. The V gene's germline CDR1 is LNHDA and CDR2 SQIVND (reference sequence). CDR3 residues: CASILVPFSYEQYF. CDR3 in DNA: TGTGCCAGTATTTTAGTTCCCTTCTCCTACGAGCAGTACTTC. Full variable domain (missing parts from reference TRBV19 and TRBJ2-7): DGGITQSPKYLFRKEGQNVTLSCEQNLNHDAMYWYRQDPGQGLRLIYYSQIVNDFQKGDIAEGYSVSREKKESFPLTVTSAQKNPTAFYLCASILVPFSYEQYFGPGTRLTVT.